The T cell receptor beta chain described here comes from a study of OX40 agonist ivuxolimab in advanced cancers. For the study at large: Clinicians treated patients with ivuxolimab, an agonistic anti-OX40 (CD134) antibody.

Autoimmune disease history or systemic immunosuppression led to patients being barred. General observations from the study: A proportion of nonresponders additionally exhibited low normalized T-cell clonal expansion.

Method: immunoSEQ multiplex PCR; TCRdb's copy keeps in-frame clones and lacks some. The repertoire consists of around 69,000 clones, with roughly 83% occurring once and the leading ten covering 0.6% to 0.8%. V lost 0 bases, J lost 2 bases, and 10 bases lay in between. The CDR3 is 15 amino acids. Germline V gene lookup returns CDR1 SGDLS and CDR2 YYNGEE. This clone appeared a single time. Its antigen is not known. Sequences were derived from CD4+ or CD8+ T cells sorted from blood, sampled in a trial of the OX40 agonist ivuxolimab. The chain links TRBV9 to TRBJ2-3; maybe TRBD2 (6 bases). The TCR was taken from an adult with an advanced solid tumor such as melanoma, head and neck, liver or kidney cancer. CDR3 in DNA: TGTGCCAGCAGCGTAGTGGGGGGTTCCACAGATACGCAGTATTTT. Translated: CASSVVGGSTDTQYF. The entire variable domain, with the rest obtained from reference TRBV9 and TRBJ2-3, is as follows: DSGVTQTPKHLITATGQRVTLRCSPRSGDLSVYWYQQSLDQGLQFLIQYYNGEERAKGNILERFSAQQFPDLHSELNLSSLELGDSALYFCASSVVGGSTDTQYFGPGTRLTVL.